The entry that follows covers one T cell receptor beta chain sequence. With a much larger clone just one base away, this may be a read error. The conserved phenylalanine or tryptophan is not found at the CDR3 terminus, so this likely reflects a read error. The data belong to a study of molecular identifiers for immune sequencing clone quantification. This CDR3 is built from 14 residues. V was pared by 1 base and J by 7 bases, with 14 bases between. Per germline, CDR1 SGHTA and CDR2 FQGNSA. TCRdb re-called the PCR reads with MiXCR, one entry per CDR3 protein. This sample has about half a million distinct CDR3 sequences, with 25% found just once.

This clonotype was obtained from a human donor in good health. Some libraries in this study had Jurkat cell RNA spiked in. Input material: naive CD8+ T cells from blood, with Jurkat cell RNA spiked in. Subset described: FACS-sorted CD8+CD4-CCR7+CD45RA+ naive T cells. The rearrangement joins TRBV7-2 to TRBJ2-7, with D tentatively TRBD1 (5 bases). CDR3: CASSLVAGKEEQYL. DNA of the CDR3: TGTGCCAGCAGCTTAGTTGCAGGGAAAGAGGAGCAGTACCTC.